The 26 T cell receptor beta chains listed next were all sequenced from one sample in a study of OX40 agonist ivuxolimab in advanced cancers. Produced via immunoSEQ multiplex PCR; TCRdb's table is partial and in-frame only. The sample includes 40,000 to 45,000 clones, approximately 83% of them seen just once. Here the sequenced sample was CD4+ or CD8+ T cells sorted from blood, taken in a trial of the OX40 agonist ivuxolimab. Source of these receptors: an adult with an advanced solid tumor such as melanoma, head and neck, liver or kidney cancer.

This clone showed up just once. The chain has TRBV5-6 and TRBJ2-4; D possibly corresponds to TRBD2 (6 bases). The CDR3 has 13 amino acids. CDR1 and CDR2 (germline): SGHDT, YYEEEE. The V end lost 2 bases, the J end lost 4 bases, and 7 bases lay between the germline ends. The CDR3 region has the DNA TGTGCCAGCAGCTTTGGAGGGAAAAACATTCAGTACTTC. This encodes CASSFGGKNIQYF.

The rearrangement links TRBV6-1 to TRBJ1-2, with a tentative D call TRBD1 (6 bases). Between the trimmed V and J ends, which lost 7 bases and 9 bases, there was a span of 18 bases. The CDR3 runs 13 residues. The V gene's germline CDR1 is MNHNS and CDR2 SASEGT. The CDR3 sequence: CASTDRPLASYTF. In DNA, the CDR3 is TGTGCCAGCACAGACAGGCCTCTGGCGAGCTACACCTTC.

V usage is TRBV7-2 and J usage is TRBJ2-1, with 9 bases identical to TRBD2. Germline V gene sequence: CDR1 SGHTA, CDR2 FQGNSA. The CDR3 length is 14 residues. J lost 10 bases, V lost 6 bases, and 10 bases had no gene match. The CDR3 bases are TGTGCCAGCAGACCCCCGGGACTAGCAGAAGAGCAGTTCTTC. Encoded protein: CASRPPGLAEEQFF.

This clone appeared a single time. The chain carries TRBV2 and TRBJ2-3, with no clear D. V was pared by 3 bases and J by 0 bases, with 10 bases between. This CDR3 is built from 15 residues. The germline V gene encodes CDR1 SNHLY and CDR2 FYNNEI. DNA for the CDR3: TGTGCCAGCAGTGACCCAACACGTAGCACAGATACGCAGTATTTT. Translated: CASSDPTRSTDTQYF.

The J gene is TRBJ1-6, the V gene TRBV2; 8 bases agree with TRBD1. Unmatched junction bases numbered 4, after V lost 4 bases and J lost 5 bases. CDR3 length equals 15 residues. Germline loops: CDR1 SNHLY, CDR2 FYNNEI. The CDR3 DNA is TGTGCCAGCAGTGTTGGACAGGGTAATAATTCACCCCTCCACTTT. This gives the protein CASSVGQGNNSPLHF.

Written as DNA, the CDR3 is TGTGCCAGCAGAGGTTGGGGTGATACCGGCCCTGAAGCTTTCTTT. Its protein is CASRGWGDTGPEAFF. The chain links TRBV2 to TRBJ1-1; D unresolved. The V end lost 6 bases, the J end lost 6 bases, and 20 bases lay between the germline ends. There are 15 residues in the CDR3. CDR1 is SNHLY, CDR2 FYNNEI, per germline. The whole variable domain, filled in from reference TRBV2 and TRBJ1-1, reads EPEVTQTPSHQVTQMGQEVILRCVPISNHLYFYWYRQILGQKVEFLVSFYNNEISEKSEIFDDQFSVERPDGSNFTLKIRSTKLEDSAMYFCASRGWGDTGPEAFFGQGTRLTVV.

The genes are TRBV5-1 and TRBJ2-7, with TRBD2 matching over 7 bases. The germline V gene encodes CDR1 SGHRS and CDR2 YFSETQ. The length of the CDR3 is 15 residues. Trimming cost V 0 bases and J 0 bases; bases outside gene matches: 3. CDR3 DNA sequence: TGCGCCAGCAGCTTGGAAGGCGGGAGCTCCTACGAGCAGTACTTC. This encodes CASSLEGGSSYEQYF.

This rearrangement joins TRBV5-1 to TRBJ1-4; TRBD1 matches 10 bases. This CDR3 contains 15 residues. CDR1 and CDR2 (germline): SGHRS, YFSETQ. With V trimmed by 4 bases and J by 7 bases, 7 bases remained unmatched. DNA of the CDR3: TGCGCCAGCAGCCTGAGACAGGGGGCGGGTGAAAAACTGTTTTTT. It codes for CASSLRQGAGEKLFF.

The chain recombines TRBV6-1 with TRBJ2-3; 8 nucleotides align to TRBD2. Germline V lookup: CDR1 MNHNS, CDR2 SASEGT. The trim removed 6 bases at V and 1 base at J, leaving 0 bases unmatched. The CDR3 is 13 residues long. CDR3: CASRREGTDTQYF. The CDR3 nucleotides are TGTGCCAGCAGGCGGGAGGGCACAGATACGCAGTATTTT.

The genes are TRBV28 and TRBJ1-5; D call uncertain. CDR3 length equals 14 residues. CDR1 and CDR2 from the germline V gene are MDHEN and SYDVKM. V was trimmed by 4 bases and J by 0 bases, leaving 7 bases between them. This chain's CDR3 is CASSSPSSNQPQHF. As DNA, the CDR3 is TGTGCCAGCAGTTCACCGAGTAGCAATCAGCCCCAGCATTTT.

The chain joins TRBV11-2 to TRBJ2-7; TRBD2 might be the D (5 bases). Per germline, CDR1 SGHAT and CDR2 FQNNGV. V lost 4 bases and J lost 6, with 16 bases in between. This CDR3 has 14 amino acids. Here the CDR3 DNA reads TGTGCCAGCAGCTCCACTAGGGATCGCCTCGAGCAGTACTTC. This sequence encodes CASSSTRDRLEQYF.

The rearrangement links TRBV4-1 to TRBJ2-2; TRBD2 aligns across 8 bases. V shed 4 bases and J 6 bases; nucleotides not matched to a gene: 10. Looked up from germline, CDR1 is MGHRA and CDR2 is YSYEKL. The CDR3 has 16 amino acids. Here the CDR3 DNA reads TGCGCCAGCAGCCCCTACAGCGGGAGAACGGCCGGGGAGCTGTTTTTT. Its translation: CASSPYSGRTAGELFF.

The chain couples TRBV7-6 to TRBJ1-5; D is possibly TRBD1 (6 bases). The CDR3 contains 13 residues. Trimming removed 11 bases at V and 4 bases at J, with 15 bases between. Germline CDR1 and CDR2: SGHVS and FNYEAQ. CDR3 DNA: TGTGCCGTCCATGGCAGGGGAAATCAGCCCCAGCATTTT. It specifies CAVHGRGNQPQHF.

J is TRBJ2-1 and V is TRBV9; TRBD2 matches at 7 bases. Per germline, CDR1 SGDLS and CDR2 YYNGEE. This CDR3 is built from 17 residues. The V gene end was trimmed by 0 bases and the J gene end by 7 bases; junction bases not matched to a gene: 13. The CDR3: CASSVVVSGLVGNEQFF. The CDR3, as DNA: TGTGCCAGCAGCGTAGTTGTTAGCGGGTTGGTTGGGAATGAGCAGTTCTTC.

As regards this clone: Within the sample, other DNA sequences also encode this same CDR3. The chain uses TRBV19 and TRBJ1-5; perhaps TRBD1 as D (5 bases). Trimming pared 2 bases from V and 2 bases from J, leaving 7 bases between. The germline V gene encodes CDR1 LNHDA and CDR2 SQIVND (reference sequence). The CDR3 covers 14 residues. The CDR3 protein is CASSITGGNQPQHF. The CDR3 DNA is TGTGCCAGTAGTATAACAGGAGGCAATCAGCCCCAGCATTTT.

The J gene is TRBJ2-3, the V gene TRBV11-1, with D possibly being TRBD1 or TRBD2 (5 bases each). Looked up from germline, CDR1 is SGHAT and CDR2 is FQDESV (reference sequence). This CDR3 region has 16 residues. Trimming left V 1 base short and J 5 bases short, with 16 bases between. This chain's CDR3 is CASSLVWQGRVDTQYF. The CDR3 DNA follows: TGTGCCAGCAGCTTAGTATGGCAGGGACGAGTAGATACGCAGTATTTT.

This sequence joins TRBV5-1 and TRBJ2-2, with 7 positions matching TRBD1. The CDR3 has 15 amino acids. Germline trimming cut 4 bases from V and 0 bases from J; bases unmatched to any gene: 3. Germline V gives CDR1 SGHRS, CDR2 YFSETQ. The CDR3 DNA sequence: TGCGCCAGCAGCGCCGACAGGGCGAACACCGGGGAGCTGTTTTTT. As protein: CASSADRANTGELFF. Drawing the rest from reference TRBV5-1 and TRBJ2-2, the complete variable domain is KAGVTQTPRYLIKTRGQQVTLSCSPISGHRSVSWYQQTPGQGLQFLFEYFSETQRNKGNFPGRFSGRQFSNSRSEMNVSTLELGDSALYLCASSADRANTGELFFGEGSRLTVL.

To note about this clone: The sample contains more than one DNA sequence encoding this CDR3. J is TRBJ2-7 and V is TRBV19; D might be TRBD1 (5 bases). This CDR3 is built from 13 residues. Trimming cost V 6 bases and J 2 bases, with 11 bases left between them. CDR1 LNHDA and CDR2 SQIVND come from the germline V gene (reference sequence). CDR3 DNA: TGTGCCAGTAGCAGGGATGGACCCTACGAGCAGTACTTC. Amino acids: CASSRDGPYEQYF. Supplemented by reference TRBV19 and TRBJ2-7, the full variable domain reads DGGITQSPKYLFRKEGQNVTLSCEQNLNHDAMYWYRQDPGQGLRLIYYSQIVNDFQKGDIAEGYSVSREKKESFPLTVTSAQKNPTAFYLCASSRDGPYEQYFGPGTRLTVT.

This chain uses TRBV2 with TRBJ2-1; D is uncertain. V gave up 7 bases and J gave up 1 base, with 20 bases separating them. CDR1 is SNHLY and CDR2 is FYNNEI in the germline V gene. The CDR3 loop spans 17 amino acids. The CDR3 here is CASTNLLVGPSYNEQFF. In DNA, the CDR3 is TGTGCCAGCACCAATCTTCTGGTCGGACCTTCCTACAATGAGCAGTTCTTC.

V is TRBV4-1 and J is TRBJ2-5, with 7 bases identical to TRBD2. The V and J ends lost 1 base and 5 bases, in that order; junction bases with no gene match: 4. The germline V gene encodes CDR1 MGHRA and CDR2 YSYEKL. This CDR3 contains 14 residues. The CDR3 here is CASSQGGGTETQYF. The CDR3 nucleotides read TGCGCCAGCAGCCAAGGGGGGGGTACGGAGACCCAGTACTTC.

The chain recombines TRBV7-2 with TRBJ1-3; possible D gene TRBD1, 6 bases. Trimming took 2 bases from V and 4 from J, leaving 9 bases between them. Germline V lookup: CDR1 SGHTA, CDR2 FQGNSA. This CDR3 spans 14 amino acids. CDR3 nucleotide sequence: TGTGCCAGCAGCTTAAAACAGGGAGGAAACACCATATATTTT. Its protein is CASSLKQGGNTIYF.

The V gene is TRBV2, the J gene TRBJ1-1; 7 bases map to TRBD1. J gave up 0 bases and V 5 bases, and 3 bases lay outside the gene matches. Per germline, CDR1 SNHLY and CDR2 FYNNEI. The CDR3 totals 14 residues. For the CDR3, the DNA is TGTGCCAGCAGTAAGGGACAGTTGAACACTGAAGCTTTCTTT. Protein product: CASSKGQLNTEAFF.

This clone was detected only a few times. The gene calls are TRBV11-2 and TRBJ1-3; TRBD1 matches at 8 bases. The CDR3 contains 15 residues. The trim removed 4 bases at V and 6 bases at J, leaving 8 bases unmatched. Germline loops: CDR1 SGHAT, CDR2 FQNNGV. CDR3 region: CASSSLRDRQNTIYF. The CDR3 DNA reads TGTGCCAGCAGCTCCCTCCGGGACAGGCAAAACACCATATATTTT.

The chain is built from TRBV14 and TRBJ2-7; D unclear. The CDR3 contains 13 residues. The germline CDR1 and CDR2 sequences are SGHDN and FVKESK. Trimming removed 0 bases at V and 8 bases at J, with 11 bases between. This chain's CDR3 is CASSQDPQAKQYF. The DNA of the CDR3 is TGTGCCAGCAGCCAAGATCCGCAGGCAAAGCAGTACTTC. Full variable domain (outside the CDR3, taken from reference TRBV14 and TRBJ2-7): EAGVTQFPSHSVIEKGQTVTLRCDPISGHDNLYWYRRVMGKEIKFLLHFVKESKQDESGMPNNRFLAERTGGTYSTLKVQPAELEDSGVYFCASSQDPQAKQYFGPGTRLTVT.

The rearrangement links TRBV9 to TRBJ2-3; D is ambiguous. Deletions cut 2 bases from V and 5 bases from J, with 6 bases between. The germline gives CDR1 SGDLS, CDR2 YYNGEE. This CDR3 has 12 residues. The CDR3 protein is CASSVELDTQYF. For the CDR3, the DNA is TGTGCCAGCAGCGTCGAGCTAGATACGCAGTATTTT. The full variable domain, completed using reference TRBV9 and TRBJ2-3, is DSGVTQTPKHLITATGQRVTLRCSPRSGDLSVYWYQQSLDQGLQFLIQYYNGEERAKGNILERFSAQQFPDLHSELNLSSLELGDSALYFCASSVELDTQYFGPGTRLTVL.

The V and J genes are TRBV18 and TRBJ1-2; D gene ambiguous. The CDR3 runs to 16 residues. Trimming removed 0 bases at V and 5 bases at J, with 16 bases between. CDR1 and CDR2 (germline): KGHSH, LQKENI. Here the CDR3 DNA reads TGTGCCAGCTCACCACCTGGGGTATATCCTGGGTATGGCTACACCTTC. Encoded protein: CASSPPGVYPGYGYTF.